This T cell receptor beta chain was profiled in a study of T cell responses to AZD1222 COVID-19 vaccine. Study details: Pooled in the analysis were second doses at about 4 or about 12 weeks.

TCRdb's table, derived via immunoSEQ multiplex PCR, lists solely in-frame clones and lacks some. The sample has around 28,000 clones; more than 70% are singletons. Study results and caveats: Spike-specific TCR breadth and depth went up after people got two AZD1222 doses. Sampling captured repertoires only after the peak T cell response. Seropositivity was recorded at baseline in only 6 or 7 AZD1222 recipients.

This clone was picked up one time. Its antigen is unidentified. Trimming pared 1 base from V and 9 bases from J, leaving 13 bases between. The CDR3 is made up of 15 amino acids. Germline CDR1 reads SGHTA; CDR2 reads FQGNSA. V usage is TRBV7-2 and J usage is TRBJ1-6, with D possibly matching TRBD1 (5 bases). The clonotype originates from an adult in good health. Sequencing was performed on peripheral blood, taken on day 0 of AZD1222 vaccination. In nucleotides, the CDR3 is TGTGCCAGCAGCTTAGGGGAGGGGTATCGTTCACCCCTCCACTTT. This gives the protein CASSLGEGYRSPLHF.